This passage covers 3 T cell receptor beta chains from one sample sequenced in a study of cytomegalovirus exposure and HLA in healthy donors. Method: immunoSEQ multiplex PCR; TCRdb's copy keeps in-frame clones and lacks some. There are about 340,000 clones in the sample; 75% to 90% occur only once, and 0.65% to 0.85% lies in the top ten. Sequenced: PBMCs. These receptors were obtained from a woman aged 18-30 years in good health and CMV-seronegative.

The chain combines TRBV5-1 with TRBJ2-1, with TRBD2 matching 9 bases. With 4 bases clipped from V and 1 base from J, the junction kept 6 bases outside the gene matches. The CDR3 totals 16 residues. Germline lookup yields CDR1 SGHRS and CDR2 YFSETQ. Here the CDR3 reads CASSTAGGLSYNEQFF. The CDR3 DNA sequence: TGCGCCAGCAGCACAGCGGGAGGCCTATCCTACAATGAGCAGTTCTTC.

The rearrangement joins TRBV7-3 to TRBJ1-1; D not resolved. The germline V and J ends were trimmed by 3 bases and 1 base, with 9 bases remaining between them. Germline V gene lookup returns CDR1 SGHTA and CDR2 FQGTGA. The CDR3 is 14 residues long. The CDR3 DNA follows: TGTGCCAGCAGCTTGGCTGCAGGGAACACTGAAGCTTTCTTT. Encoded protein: CASSLAAGNTEAFF.

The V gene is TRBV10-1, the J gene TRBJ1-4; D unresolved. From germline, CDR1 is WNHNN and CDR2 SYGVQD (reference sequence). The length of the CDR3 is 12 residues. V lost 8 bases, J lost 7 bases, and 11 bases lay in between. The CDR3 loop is CASLPGGEKLFF. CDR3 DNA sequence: TGCGCCAGCTTACCAGGTGGTGAAAAACTGTTTTTT.